This TCR beta chain was profiled in a study of cytomegalovirus exposure and HLA in healthy donors. Study observations and caveats: In a later analysis, HLA-C alleles had the fewest associated TCRs, DRB1 alleles the most. Cytomegalovirus association was assigned to approximately 160 TCR beta chains. Later analysis demonstrated an association between a missense DCLRE1C variant and TCR beta V- and J-gene trimming.

Both 60 Vbeta primers and 13 Jbeta primers went into the PCR. Profiled with immunoSEQ multiplex PCR; TCRdb holds only in-frame clones, not every one. This listing includes 45,000 to 50,000 clones. CDR3 length: 12 amino acids. Trimming pared 8 bases from V and 8 bases from J, leaving 12 bases between. CDR1 is MNHNY, CDR2 SVGAGI, per germline (reference sequence). On this clone itself: Antigen unknown.

Material: PBMCs. This receptor was identified in a male donor in good health and CMV-seronegative. V gene TRBV6-6 combines with J gene TRBJ1-4; D unclear. The CDR3 sequence is CASARPGEKLFF. The CDR3, as DNA: TGTGCCAGCGCCCGTCCGGGAGAAAAACTGTTTTTT.